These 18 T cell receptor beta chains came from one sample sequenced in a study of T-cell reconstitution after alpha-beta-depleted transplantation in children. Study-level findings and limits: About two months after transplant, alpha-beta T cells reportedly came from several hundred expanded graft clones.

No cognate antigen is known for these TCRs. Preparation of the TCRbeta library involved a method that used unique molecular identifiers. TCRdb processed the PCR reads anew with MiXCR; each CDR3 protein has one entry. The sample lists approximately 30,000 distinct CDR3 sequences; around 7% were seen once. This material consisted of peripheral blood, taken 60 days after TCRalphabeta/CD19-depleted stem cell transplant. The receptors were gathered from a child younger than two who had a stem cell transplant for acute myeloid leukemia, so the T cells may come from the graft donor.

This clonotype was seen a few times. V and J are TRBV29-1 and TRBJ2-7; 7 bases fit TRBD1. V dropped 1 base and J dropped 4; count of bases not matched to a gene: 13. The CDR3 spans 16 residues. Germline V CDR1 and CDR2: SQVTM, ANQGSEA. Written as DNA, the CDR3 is TGCAGCGTTGAAGGTCGAGACAGGGTTGAGGGATACGAGCAGTACTTC. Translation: CSVEGRDRVEGYEQYF.

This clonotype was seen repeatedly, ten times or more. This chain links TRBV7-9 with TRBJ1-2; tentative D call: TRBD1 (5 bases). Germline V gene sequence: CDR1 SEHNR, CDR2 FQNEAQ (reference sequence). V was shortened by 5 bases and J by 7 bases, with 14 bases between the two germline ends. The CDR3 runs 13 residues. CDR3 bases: TGTGCCAGCAGCCCCGTCCGGGGGGGTGGCTACACCTTC. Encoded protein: CASSPVRGGGYTF.

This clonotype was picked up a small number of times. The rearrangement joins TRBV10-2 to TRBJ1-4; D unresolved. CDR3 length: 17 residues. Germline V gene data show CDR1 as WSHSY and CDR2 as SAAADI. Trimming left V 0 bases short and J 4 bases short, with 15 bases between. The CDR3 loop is CASSESILTGNNEKLFF. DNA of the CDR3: TGCGCCAGCAGTGAGTCGATCTTAACGGGAAATAATGAAAAACTGTTTTTT.

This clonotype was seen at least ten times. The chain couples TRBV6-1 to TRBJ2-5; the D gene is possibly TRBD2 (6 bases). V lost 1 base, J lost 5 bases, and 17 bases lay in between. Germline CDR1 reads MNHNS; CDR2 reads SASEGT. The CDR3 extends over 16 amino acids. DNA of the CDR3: TGTGCCAGCAGTGAAGGACCGGAAGCAGGAGGGGAGACCCAGTACTTC. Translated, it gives CASSEGPEAGGETQYF.

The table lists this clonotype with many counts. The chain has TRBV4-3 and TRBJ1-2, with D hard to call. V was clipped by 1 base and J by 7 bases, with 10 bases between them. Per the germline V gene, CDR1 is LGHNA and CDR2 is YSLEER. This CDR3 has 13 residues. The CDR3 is CASSQVYLSGYTF. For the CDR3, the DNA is TGCGCCAGCAGCCAAGTATATCTCAGTGGCTACACCTTC.

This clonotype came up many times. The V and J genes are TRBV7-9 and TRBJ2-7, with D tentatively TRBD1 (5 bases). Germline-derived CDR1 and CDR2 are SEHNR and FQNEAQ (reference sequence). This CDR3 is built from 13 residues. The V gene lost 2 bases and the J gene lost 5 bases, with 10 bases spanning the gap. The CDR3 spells CASSLQGAHEQYF. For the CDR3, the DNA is TGTGCCAGCAGCTTACAAGGGGCCCACGAGCAGTACTTC.

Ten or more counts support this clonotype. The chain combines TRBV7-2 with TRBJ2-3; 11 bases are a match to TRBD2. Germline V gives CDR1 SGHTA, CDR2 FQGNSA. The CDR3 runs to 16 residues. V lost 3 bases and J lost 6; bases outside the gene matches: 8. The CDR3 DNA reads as TGTGCCAGCAGCTTGACCTCTAGCGGGGGGAGGGATACGCAGTATTTT. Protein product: CASSLTSSGGRDTQYF.

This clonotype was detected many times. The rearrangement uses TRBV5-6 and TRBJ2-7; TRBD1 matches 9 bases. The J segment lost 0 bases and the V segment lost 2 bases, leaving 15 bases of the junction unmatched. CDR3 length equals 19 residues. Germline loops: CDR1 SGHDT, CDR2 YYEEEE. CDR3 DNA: TGTGCCAGCAGCTTAGGACAGGGGACCGACCCTCAAGTCTCCTACGAGCAGTACTTC. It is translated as CASSLGQGTDPQVSYEQYF.

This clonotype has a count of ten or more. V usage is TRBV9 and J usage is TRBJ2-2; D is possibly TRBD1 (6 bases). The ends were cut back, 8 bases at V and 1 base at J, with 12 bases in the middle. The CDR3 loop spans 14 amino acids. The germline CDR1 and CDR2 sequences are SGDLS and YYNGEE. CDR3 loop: CASTGTLNTGELFF. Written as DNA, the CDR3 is TGTGCCAGTACCGGGACACTGAACACCGGGGAGCTGTTTTTT.

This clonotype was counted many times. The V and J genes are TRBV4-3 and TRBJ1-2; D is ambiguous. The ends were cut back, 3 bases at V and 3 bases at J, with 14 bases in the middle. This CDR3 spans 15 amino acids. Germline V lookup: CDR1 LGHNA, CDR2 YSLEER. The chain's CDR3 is CASSHAILSHYGYTF. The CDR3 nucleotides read TGCGCCAGCAGCCACGCTATATTGTCTCACTATGGCTACACCTTC.

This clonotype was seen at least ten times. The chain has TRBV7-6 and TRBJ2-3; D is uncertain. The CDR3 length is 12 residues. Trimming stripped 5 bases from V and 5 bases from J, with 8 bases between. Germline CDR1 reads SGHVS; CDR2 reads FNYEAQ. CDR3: CASSPLRDTQYF. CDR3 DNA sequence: TGTGCCAGCAGCCCCCTACGAGATACGCAGTATTTT.

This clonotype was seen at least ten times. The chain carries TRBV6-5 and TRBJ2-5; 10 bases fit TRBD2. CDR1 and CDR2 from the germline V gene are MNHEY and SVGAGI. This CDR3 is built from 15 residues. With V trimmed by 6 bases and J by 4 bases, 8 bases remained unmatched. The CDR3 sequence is CASSTPRLAGETQYF. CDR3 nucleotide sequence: TGTGCCAGCAGCACCCCCAGACTAGCGGGAGAGACCCAGTACTTC.

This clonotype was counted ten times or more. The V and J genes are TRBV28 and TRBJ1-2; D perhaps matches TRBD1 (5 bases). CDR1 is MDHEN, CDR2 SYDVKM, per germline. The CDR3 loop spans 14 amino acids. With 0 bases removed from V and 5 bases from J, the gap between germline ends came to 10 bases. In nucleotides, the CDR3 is TGTGCCAGCAGTTTATGGGTCCGGGGGTATGGCTACACCTTC. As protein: CASSLWVRGYGYTF.

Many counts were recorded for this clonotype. CDR3: CASSHHDSPNYGYTF. DNA for the CDR3: TGTGCCAGCAGCCACCACGACAGCCCTAACTATGGCTACACCTTC. V gene TRBV14 combines with J gene TRBJ1-2; D may be TRBD1 (5 bases). Germline CDR1 SGHDN, CDR2 FVKESK. Trimming took off 3 bases at V and 0 bases at J, with 11 bases between the two ends. The CDR3 is 15 residues long.

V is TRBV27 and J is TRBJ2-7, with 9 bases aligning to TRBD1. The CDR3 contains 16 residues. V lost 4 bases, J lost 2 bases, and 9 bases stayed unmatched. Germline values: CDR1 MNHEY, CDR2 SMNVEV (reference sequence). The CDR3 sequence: CASSYLPGQGPYEQYF. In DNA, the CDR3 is TGTGCCAGCAGTTACCTTCCGGGACAGGGACCCTACGAGCAGTACTTC.

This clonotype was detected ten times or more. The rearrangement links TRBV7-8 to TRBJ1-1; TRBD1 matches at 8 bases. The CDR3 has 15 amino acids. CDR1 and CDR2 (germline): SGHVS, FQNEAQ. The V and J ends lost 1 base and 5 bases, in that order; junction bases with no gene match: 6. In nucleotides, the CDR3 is TGTGCCAGCAGCTTAGAACCAGGGGGCGCGACTGAAGCTTTCTTT. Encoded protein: CASSLEPGGATEAFF. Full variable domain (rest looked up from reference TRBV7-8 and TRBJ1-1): GAGVSQSPRYKVAKRGQDVALRCDPISGHVSLFWYQQALGQGPEFLTYFQNEAQLDKSGLPSDRFFAERPEGSVSTLKIQRTQQEDSAVYLCASSLEPGGATEAFFGQGTRLTVV.

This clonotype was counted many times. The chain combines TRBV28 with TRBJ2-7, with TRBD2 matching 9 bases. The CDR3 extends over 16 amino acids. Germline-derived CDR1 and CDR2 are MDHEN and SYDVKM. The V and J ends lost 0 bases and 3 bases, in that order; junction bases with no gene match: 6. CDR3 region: CASSLWAGGTFYEQYF. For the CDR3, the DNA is TGTGCCAGCAGTTTATGGGCGGGAGGGACCTTCTACGAGCAGTACTTC.

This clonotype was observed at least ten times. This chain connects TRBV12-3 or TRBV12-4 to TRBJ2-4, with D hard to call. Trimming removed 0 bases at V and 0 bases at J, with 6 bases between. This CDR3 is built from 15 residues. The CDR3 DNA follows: TGTGCCAGCAGTTTAGCCAGCCTAGCCAAAAACATTCAGTACTTC. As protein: CASSLASLAKNIQYF.